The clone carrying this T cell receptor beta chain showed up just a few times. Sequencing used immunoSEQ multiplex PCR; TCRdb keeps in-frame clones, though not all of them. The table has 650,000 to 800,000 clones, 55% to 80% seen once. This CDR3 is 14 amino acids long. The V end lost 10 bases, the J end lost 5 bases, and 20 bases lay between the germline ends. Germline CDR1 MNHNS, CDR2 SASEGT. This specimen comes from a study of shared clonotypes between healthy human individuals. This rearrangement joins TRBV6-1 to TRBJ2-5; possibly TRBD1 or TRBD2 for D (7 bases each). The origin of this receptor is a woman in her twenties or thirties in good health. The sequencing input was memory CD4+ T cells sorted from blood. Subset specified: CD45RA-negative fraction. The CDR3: CATGRQGGFETQYF. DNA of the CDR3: TGTGCCACGGGGAGACAGGGAGGGTTCGAGACCCAGTACTTC.